The clone carrying this TCR beta chain was counted only a few times. An input of roughly 0.45 to 1 ug of RNA was subjected to reverse transcription using random hexamers. TCRdb re-called the immunoSEQ multiplex PCR reads with MiXCR, one entry per CDR3 protein. The sample shows some 150,000 distinct CDR3 sequences, around 96% of them seen only once. CDR1 and CDR2 (germline): SGDLS, YYNGEE. V was trimmed by 6 bases and J by 8 bases, leaving 20 bases between them. The CDR3 spans 14 residues. This record belongs to a study of CD8 T cells in Susac syndrome. The chain combines TRBV9 with TRBJ1-1, with a tentative D call TRBD1 (6 bases). The receptor comes from a human donor with multiple sclerosis. The sequenced material came from CD8+ T cells from PBMCs. Here the CDR3 DNA reads TGTGCCAGCAACGCGGGTGGAACAGGGAGGGAAGCTTTCTTT. Its protein product is CASNAGGTGREAFF.